The present entry profiles one T cell receptor beta chain with its context. No antigen is known for it. There are 14 residues in the CDR3. CDR1 is SEHNR, CDR2 FQNEAQ, per germline (reference sequence). V gave up 5 bases and J gave up 5 bases, with 15 bases separating them. The use of a sample-barcoded 5' primer and a J-beta primer mix characterized a second PCR of roughly 6 to 11 cycles. Every cDNA molecule bore a tag from a template-switch adaptor containing 12 random nucleotides. TCRdb reanalysed the 5' RACE reads using MiXCR and keeps one entry per CDR3 protein. The repertoire has some 1.7 million distinct CDR3 sequences, over 25% of them found once; the top ten carry over 7%. The sample originates from a study of blood T cells in healthy people across ages. Study-level points and caveats: A conclusive naive versus antigen-experienced comparison was prevented by the unsorted PBMCs.

The receptor was derived from a woman in her 30s in good health. This chain uses TRBV7-9 with TRBJ2-5; either TRBD1 or TRBD2 may fit D (5 bases each). Input material: blood. The CDR3 is CASSGRGARETQYF. The CDR3, as DNA: TGTGCCAGCAGCGGCCGGGGCGCGAGGGAGACCCAGTACTTC.